Here is one T cell receptor (beta chain) with its context. These data are taken from a study of PD-1 blockade in mismatch repair-deficient tumors. Method: immunoSEQ multiplex PCR; TCRdb's copy keeps in-frame clones and lacks some. The table includes 100,000 or so clones, 70% to 85% detected once. CDR3 length: 15 residues. V gave up 4 bases and J gave up 2 bases, with 13 bases separating them. The chain links TRBV23-1 to TRBJ2-3; maybe TRBD2 (5 bases). TRBV23-1 is noted as an ORF with a role that remains uncertain. The sequences come from peripheral blood, collected around 8 months after starting pembrolizumab. This TCR was recovered from an adult with mismatch repair-deficient cancer. The CDR3 is CASSLAVAHTDTQYF. The CDR3 coding sequence is TGCGCCAGCAGTCTTGCTGTAGCGCACACAGATACGCAGTATTTT.